These T cell receptor beta chains were read from a single sample in a study of blood T cells in healthy people across ages. MiXCR, applied by TCRdb to the 5' RACE reads, yields one record per CDR3 protein. The sample carries around 750,000 distinct CDR3 sequences, about 55% recorded once. The sequencing sample was made of blood. These receptors originate from an elderly man in good health. Each CDR3 is given with its conserved first and last residue. The order of the fields is V gene, CDR3 protein.

TRBV15,CATSRDHLGTTNRYAYF
TRBV12-5,CASGLAGGARGEQFF
TRBV9,CASSVVGGFYNEQFF
TRBV20-1,CSALPGGNRYEQYF
TRBV5-1,CASSGTGTGGTQYF
TRBV7-9,CASSLATPGGSPLHF
TRBV7-2,CASSARQGASNQPQHF
TRBV11-2,CASSLAGTSVQHRYAYF
TRBV6-2/TRBV6-3,CASRTGGRDYGCTF
TRBV3-1,CASSQVGAARHRDAYF
TRBV9,CASSVGIAEYNEQFF
TRBV29-1,CSVDGVTGGQSSYNEQFF
TRBV29-1,CSVEETTTYDEQFF
TRBV24-1,CATSESGGAGNEKLFF
TRBV12-3/TRBV12-4,CASSLRAGVVVNEQFF
TRBV5-1,CASSFNEAGKDTQYF
TRBV9,CASSVESGRGEQFF
TRBV6-1,CAGSRDAINYGYTF
TRBV5-1,CASSLYGRAHNEQFF
TRBV7-2,CASTPGAGTVNEQFF
TRBV6-5,CASSDRQNGAPLHF
TRBV27,CASSRRAGGLYNEQFF
TRBV25-1,CASSEPAGAAQYF
TRBV29-1,CSVPDGRETQYF